Sequencing of this T cell receptor (beta chain) was carried out in a study of sequential checkpoint blockade in melanoma. About the study: First-line arms were nivolumab then ipilimumab, or the reverse, randomized 1:1.

Specified treatment: randomized to nivolumab then ipilimumab (arm A) or the reverse (arm B). Patients had received no earlier DNA-damaging chemotherapy. CDR1 is MNHEY and CDR2 is SVGAGI in the germline V gene. The CDR3 is 14 amino acids. J lost 3 bases, V lost 2 bases, and 4 bases had no gene match. The data were produced by immunoSEQ multiplex PCR, yet TCRdb's version contains in-frame clones alone and is incomplete. In the table there are fewer than 35,000 clones, 77% of which are singletons. This sequence joins TRBV6-5 and TRBJ2-7, with 7 bases aligning to TRBD2. The receptor comes from a human donor with melanoma. The starting material was CD8+ T cells sorted from blood (inferred from file names), obtained from a patient given nivolumab and ipilimumab in sequence. CDR3 loop: CASSYGASGYEQYF. The CDR3, as DNA: TGTGCCAGCAGTTACGGGGCTAGCGGCTACGAGCAGTACTTC.